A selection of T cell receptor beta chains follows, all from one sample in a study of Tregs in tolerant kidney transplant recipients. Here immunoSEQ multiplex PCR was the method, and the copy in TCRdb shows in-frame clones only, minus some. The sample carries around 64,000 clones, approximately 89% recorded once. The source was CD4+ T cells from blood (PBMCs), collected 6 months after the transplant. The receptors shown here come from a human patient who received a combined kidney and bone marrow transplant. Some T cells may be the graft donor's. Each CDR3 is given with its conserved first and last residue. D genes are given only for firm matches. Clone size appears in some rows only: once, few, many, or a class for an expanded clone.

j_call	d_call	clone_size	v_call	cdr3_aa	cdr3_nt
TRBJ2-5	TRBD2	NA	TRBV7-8	CASRWEGPRQTQYF	TGTGCCAGCAGGTGGGAGGGTCCAAGACAAACCCAGTACTTC
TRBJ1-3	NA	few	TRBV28	CASSLRSSGNTIYF	TGTGCCAGCAGTTTGAGGAGCTCTGGAAACACCATATATTTT
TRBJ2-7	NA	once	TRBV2	CASTPGLAIYEQYF	TGTGCCAGCACCCCTGGCCTAGCGATCTACGAGCAGTACTTC
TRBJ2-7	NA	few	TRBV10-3	CAISEFGDTGTPYEQYF	TGTGCCATCAGTGAGTTTGGAGATACAGGGACCCCCTACGAGCAGTACTTC
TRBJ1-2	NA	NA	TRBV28	CASSLFYVGKRGYGYTF	TGTGCCAGCAGTTTATTCTATGTGGGAAAGCGGGGCTATGGCTACACCTTC
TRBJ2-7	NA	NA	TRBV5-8	CASSFGTYYEQYF	TGTGCCAGCAGCTTCGGGACATACTACGAGCAGTACTTC
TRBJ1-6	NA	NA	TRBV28	CASSGSSYNSPLHF	TGTGCCAGCAGTGGGAGCTCCTATAATTCCCCCCTCCACTTT
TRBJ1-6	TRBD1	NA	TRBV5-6	CASSLRTGINSPLHF	TGTGCCAGCAGCTTGCGGACAGGCATTAATTCACCCCTCCACTTT
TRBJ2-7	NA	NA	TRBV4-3	CASSQDSNSYEQYF	TGCGCCAGCAGCCAAGATTCTAACTCCTACGAGCAGTACTTC
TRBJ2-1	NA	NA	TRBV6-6	CASSYVFSEQFF	TGTGCCAGCAGTTACGTCTTCTCTGAGCAGTTCTTC
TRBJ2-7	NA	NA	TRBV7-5	CVRSLGTSYHEQYF	TGTGTCAGAAGCTTGGGGACTAGCTATCACGAGCAGTACTTC
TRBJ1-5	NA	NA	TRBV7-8	CASSLDRFWNQNQPQHF	TGTGCCAGCAGCTTAGACAGGTTTTGGAACCAGAATCAGCCCCAGCATTTT
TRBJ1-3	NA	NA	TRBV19	CASSISQFSGNTIYF	TGTGCCAGTAGTATTAGCCAGTTCTCTGGAAACACCATATATTTT
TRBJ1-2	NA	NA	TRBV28	CASSLFPPEREF	TGTGCCAGCAGTTTATTTCCCCCCGAGAGGGAATTC
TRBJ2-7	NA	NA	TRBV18	CASSRNGEQYF	TGTGCCAGCTCACGTAACGGCGAGCAGTACTTC
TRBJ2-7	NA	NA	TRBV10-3	CAISGMSAYEQYF	TGTGCCATCAGTGGAATGTCGGCCTACGAGCAGTACTTC
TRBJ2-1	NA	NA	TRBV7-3	CASSSTTGGVWFF	TGTGCCAGCAGCTCGACAACAGGGGGGGTGTGGTTCTTC
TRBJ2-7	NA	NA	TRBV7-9	CASGLPQGSSYEQYF	TGTGCCAGCGGACTACCCCAAGGGAGCTCCTACGAGCAGTACTTC
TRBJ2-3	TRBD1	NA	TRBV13	CASSLGLGQVTDTQYF	TGTGCCAGCAGCTTAGGGTTGGGACAGGTCACAGATACGCAGTATTTT
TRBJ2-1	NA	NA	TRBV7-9	CASSFQAGRDNEQFF	TGTGCCAGCAGCTTTCAGGCGGGCCGGGACAATGAGCAGTTCTTC
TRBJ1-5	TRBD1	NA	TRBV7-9	CASSGQGGQPQHF	TGTGCCAGCAGTGGACAGGGCGGGCAGCCCCAGCATTTT
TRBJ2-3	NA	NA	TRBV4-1	CASSQDGRPGWDTQYF	TGCGCCAGCAGCCAAGATGGGCGCCCAGGGTGGGATACGCAGTATTTT
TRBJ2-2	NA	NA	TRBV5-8	CASSLGFGANTGELFF	TGTGCCAGCAGCTTAGGGTTCGGGGCGAACACCGGGGAGCTGTTTTTT
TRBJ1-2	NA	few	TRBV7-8	CASSLDREGSLYGYTF	TGTGCCAGCAGCTTAGACAGGGAAGGTTCACTCTATGGCTACACCTTC
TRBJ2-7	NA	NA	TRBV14	CASSRDFLAYEQYF	TGTGCCAGCAGCCGGGACTTCTTAGCCTACGAGCAGTACTTC
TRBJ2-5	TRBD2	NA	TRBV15	CATSRGVETQYF	TGTGCCACCAGTCGGGGGGTGGAGACCCAGTACTTC
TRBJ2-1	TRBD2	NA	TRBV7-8	CASSSRGGGNEQFF	TGTGCCAGCAGCTCGCGGGGGGGAGGGAATGAGCAGTTCTTC
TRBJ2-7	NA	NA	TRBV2	CASSLWPYEQYF	TGTGCCAGCAGCCTTTGGCCCTACGAGCAGTACTTC
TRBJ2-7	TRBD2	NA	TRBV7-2	CASSSRLAGGQSEQYF	TGTGCCAGCAGCTCCAGACTAGCGGGGGGGCAAAGCGAGCAGTACTTC
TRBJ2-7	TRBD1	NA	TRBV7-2	CASSEGQGLYF	TGTGCCAGCAGCGAGGGACAGGGGCTATACTTC
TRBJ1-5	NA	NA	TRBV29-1	CSVEVTGEGNQPQHF	TGCAGCGTTGAAGTAACCGGGGAGGGCAATCAGCCCCAGCATTTT
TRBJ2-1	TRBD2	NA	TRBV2	CASSGTSGPNNEQFF	TGTGCCAGCAGTGGGACTAGCGGGCCGAACAATGAGCAGTTCTTC
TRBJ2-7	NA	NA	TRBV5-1	CASSLDGAVNPEQYF	TGCGCCAGCAGCTTGGATGGGGCCGTGAACCCCGAGCAGTACTTC
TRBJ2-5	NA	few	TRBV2	CASCDIGGETQYF	TGTGCCAGCTGTGATATCGGGGGAGAGACCCAGTACTTC
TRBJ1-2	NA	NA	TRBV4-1	CASSQDPRESYGYTF	TGCGCCAGCAGCCAAGATCCCAGGGAATCGTATGGCTACACCTTC
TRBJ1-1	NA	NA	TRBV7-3	CASSRTGTLNTEAFF	TGTGCCAGCAGTCGGACCGGGACATTGAACACTGAAGCTTTCTTT
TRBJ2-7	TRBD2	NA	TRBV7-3	CASSAPLQQTAGVDYEQYF	TGTGCCAGCAGCGCTCCCTTACAACAAACAGCGGGAGTTGACTACGAGCAGTACTTC
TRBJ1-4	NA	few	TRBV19	CASSTQQGRGEKLFF	TGTGCCAGTAGTACGCAACAGGGAAGAGGAGAAAAACTGTTTTTT
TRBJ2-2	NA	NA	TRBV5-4	CASSLVFANTGELFF	TGTGCCAGCAGCTTGGTCTTCGCGAACACCGGGGAGCTGTTTTTT
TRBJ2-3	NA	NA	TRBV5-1	CASRGRADTQYF	TGCGCCAGCAGGGGGCGCGCAGATACGCAGTATTTT
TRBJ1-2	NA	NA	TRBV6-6	CASSYPPTEYGYTF	TGTGCCAGCAGTTACCCCCCCACAGAATATGGCTACACCTTC
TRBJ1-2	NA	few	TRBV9	CASSVGQGAVNTF	NA